Below, one T cell receptor beta chain is given with its context. These data are taken from a study of blood T cell repertoires in COVID-19. The germline V gene has CDR1 LNHDA and CDR2 SQIVND (reference sequence). The CDR3 sequence is 16 residues long. V trimming: 0 bases; J trimming: 0 bases; junction bases outside the gene matches: 4. Study processing details: Amplification with reference gene primers provided the estimates of nucleated cell counts. Sequencing was performed with immunoSEQ multiplex PCR; in TCRdb, only in-frame clones are kept and a portion is missing. That table furnishes V, J and clone size, whereas the DNA furnished D and trimming. Found here are about 430,000 clones, about 88% of them singletons; the top ten hold roughly 1.4%.

Sequencing was done on a sample of PBMCs or T cells enriched from blood (not recorded which). This TCR came from a woman under 30 who had been exposed to COVID-19. This chain uses TRBV19 with TRBJ2-7; 8 bases align to TRBD1. For the CDR3, the DNA is TGTGCCAGTAGTATAGATCGGGACAGGAGCTCCTACGAGCAGTACTTC. Amino acids: CASSIDRDRSSYEQYF.